A selection of T cell receptor beta chains follows, all from one sample in a study of cytomegalovirus exposure and HLA in healthy donors. The assay was immunoSEQ multiplex PCR, and TCRdb's table has in-frame clones only and misses some. The sample includes approximately 220,000 clones, roughly 80% seen only once; the top ten take approximately 2.8%. Sequenced material: PBMCs. These TCRs come from a man aged 30 to 39 in good health and CMV-seronegative. Both conserved end residues are trimmed from each CDR3. The order of the fields is V gene, J gene, clone size, CDR3 protein. Rows give clone size only sometimes, using once, few, many, or a class for an expanded clone.

V: TRBV27
J: TRBJ1-5
size: NA
CDR3: ASSLTGGVVNQPQH

V: TRBV12-2
J: TRBJ2-5
size: NA
CDR3: ASRLNAGEETQY

V: TRBV19
J: TRBJ1-1
size: NA
CDR3: ASSIPTEFTEAF

V: TRBV29-1
J: TRBJ1-2
size: NA
CDR3: SVESPRNGYT

V: TRBV11-2
J: TRBJ2-7
size: once
CDR3: ASSLVAAPYEQY

V: TRBV18
J: TRBJ1-4
size: NA
CDR3: ASSPTSNRGREKLF

V: TRBV28
J: TRBJ2-7
size: NA
CDR3: ASSLIDRGSYEQY

V: TRBV2
J: TRBJ1-1
size: NA
CDR3: ASRGDRGRVNTEAF

V: TRBV6-1
J: TRBJ2-1
size: once
CDR3: ASSGVGQYNEQF

V: TRBV7-9
J: TRBJ2-7
size: NA
CDR3: ASSFKDRAYEQY

V: TRBV6-6
J: TRBJ2-7
size: NA
CDR3: ASNPDRSYEQY

V: TRBV28
J: TRBJ1-2
size: NA
CDR3: ASSLILGQGYYGYT

V: TRBV7-2
J: TRBJ2-3
size: NA
CDR3: ASSLVSGGVADTQY

V: TRBV5-8
J: TRBJ2-1
size: NA
CDR3: ASSPGTSGYNEQF

V: TRBV14
J: TRBJ2-7
size: few
CDR3: ASSGGPEQY

V: TRBV6-4
J: TRBJ2-3
size: NA
CDR3: ASSLTSGGPDTQY

V: TRBV6-5
J: TRBJ1-2
size: few
CDR3: ASSTARGYGYT

V: TRBV7-3
J: TRBJ1-3
size: NA
CDR3: ASSLWPGNTIY

V: TRBV5-6
J: TRBJ1-1
size: NA
CDR3: ASSRGDREAESEAF

V: TRBV28
J: TRBJ1-4
size: NA
CDR3: ASSLLGRSEKLF